The subject of this entry is one T cell receptor (beta chain). The antigen is undetermined. The sorted-subset replicate PCRs were given around 0.2 ug DNA, which is 31,000 or so T cell genomes. The repertoire was sequenced with immunoSEQ multiplex PCR; TCRdb's copy has only in-frame clones and lacks some. The sample has approximately 2,000,000 clones, 85% to 95% seen once. This specimen belongs to a study of shared clonotypes between healthy human individuals. Turning to the study itself: The cohort comprised a couple of women and a few men. Their ages spanned 18 to 49 years.

Findings and limits, study-wide: Sharing across four donors was highest in naive CD4 (around 5%) and lowest in memory CD8 (about 0.4%).

Germline V gene data show CDR1 as SNHLY and CDR2 as FYNNEI. This CDR3 is built from 15 residues. The V and J ends lost 6 bases and 2 bases, in that order; junction bases with no gene match: 5. This chain uses TRBV2 with TRBJ2-1; 9 bases match TRBD2. This clonotype was obtained from a man aged 18 to 29 in good health. Some clones in this sample may be carry-over from other donors' samples. The sequencing input was naive CD4+ T cells from PBMCs. Subset noted: CD45RA+ positively selected. This chain's CDR3 is CASSYSGGTYNEQFF. The CDR3 region has the DNA TGTGCCAGCAGCTACAGCGGGGGGACCTACAATGAGCAGTTCTTC.